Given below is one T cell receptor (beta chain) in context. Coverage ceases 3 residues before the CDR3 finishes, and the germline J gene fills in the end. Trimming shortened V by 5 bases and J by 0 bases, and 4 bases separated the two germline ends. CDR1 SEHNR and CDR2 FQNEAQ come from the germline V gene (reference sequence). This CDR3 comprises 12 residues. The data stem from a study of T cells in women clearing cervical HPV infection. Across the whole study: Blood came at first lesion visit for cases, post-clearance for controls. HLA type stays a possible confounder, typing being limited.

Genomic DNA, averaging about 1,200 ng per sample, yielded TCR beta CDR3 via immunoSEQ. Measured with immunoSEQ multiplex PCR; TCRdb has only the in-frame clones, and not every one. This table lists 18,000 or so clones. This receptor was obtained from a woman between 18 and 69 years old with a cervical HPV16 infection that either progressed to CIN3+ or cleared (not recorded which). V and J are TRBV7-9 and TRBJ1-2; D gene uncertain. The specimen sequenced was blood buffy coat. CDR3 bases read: TGTGCCAGCAGCCAGTCTAACTATGGC. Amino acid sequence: CASSQSNYG. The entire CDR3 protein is CASSQSNYGYTF.